Presented here are 23 T cell receptor beta chains from one specimen sequenced in a study of T cells in narcolepsy. The repertoire was sequenced with immunoSEQ multiplex PCR; TCRdb's copy has only in-frame clones and lacks some. The sample carries some 30,000 clones, 78% recorded once. Sequenced: CD45RA- memory CD4+ T cells from PBMCs. The origin of the receptors is a human donor with narcolepsy.

The V and J genes are TRBV20-1 and TRBJ2-5; D assignment may be TRBD1 or TRBD2 (5 bases each). The CDR3 length is 11 residues. The ends were cut back, 7 bases at V and 2 bases at J, with 8 bases in the middle. Germline V CDR1 and CDR2: DFQATT, SNEGSKA (reference sequence). Written as DNA, the CDR3 is TGCAGTGGGGGGATTCAAGAGACCCAGTACTTC. As protein: CSGGIQETQYF.

This clone was seen once. The chain joins TRBV5-1 to TRBJ2-7; 9 nucleotides line up with TRBD2. From germline, CDR1 is SGHRS and CDR2 YFSETQ. This CDR3 is built from 17 residues. Germline trimming cut 0 bases from V and 3 bases from J; bases unmatched to any gene: 10. The chain's CDR3 is CASSLGSGRMTRYEQYF. CDR3 coding DNA: TGCGCCAGCAGCTTGGGTAGCGGGAGAATGACCCGCTACGAGCAGTACTTC.

The V call is TRBV7-8, the J call TRBJ1-5; TRBD1 is a possible D gene (6 bases). The CDR3 is made up of 13 amino acids. Trimming shortened V by 5 bases and J by 5 bases, and 10 bases separated the two germline ends. The germline V gene encodes CDR1 SGHVS and CDR2 FQNEAQ. CDR3 nucleotides: TGTGCCAGCAGCCCAAACAGGGATCAGCCCCAGCATTTT. Protein: CASSPNRDQPQHF.

V is TRBV5-8 and J is TRBJ2-7; D is ambiguous. Trimming stripped 2 bases from V and 5 bases from J, with 5 bases between. This CDR3 is 11 amino acids long. Germline loops: CDR1 SGHTS, CDR2 YDEGEE. CDR3 residues: CASSFLDEQYF. CDR3 bases: TGTGCCAGCAGCTTTTTGGACGAGCAGTACTTC.

This chain's CDR3 is CASSLLAGSANEQFF. The CDR3, as DNA: TGCGCCAGCAGCTTACTAGCGGGGTCAGCCAATGAGCAGTTCTTC. J is TRBJ2-1 and V is TRBV5-1, with 10 bases identical to TRBD2. The germline gives CDR1 SGHRS, CDR2 YFSETQ. The V and J ends lost 2 bases and 6 bases, in that order; junction bases with no gene match: 5. The CDR3 has 15 amino acids.

J is TRBJ1-2 and V is TRBV19; 7 nucleotides align to TRBD1. The junction had 2 bases not matched to a gene; V was cut back by 2 bases and J by 2 bases. The CDR3 has 14 amino acids. The germline V gene encodes CDR1 LNHDA and CDR2 SQIVND (reference sequence). CDR3 sequence: CASSIPGGNYGYTF. CDR3 DNA sequence: TGTGCCAGTAGTATACCAGGGGGGAACTATGGCTACACCTTC.

The chain links TRBV23-1 to TRBJ2-7, with D possibly TRBD2 on 6 matching bases. TRBV23-1 is sorted into the ORF group, with uncertain function. The CDR3 totals 14 residues. V was pared by 11 bases and J by 4 bases, with 21 bases between. Here the CDR3 reads CAHLGGPVRYEQYF. CDR3 DNA sequence: TGCGCCCACCTGGGGGGACCGGTCCGGTACGAGCAGTACTTC.

The chain carries TRBV30 and TRBJ2-1; 10 bases line up with TRBD2. Germline trimming cut 8 bases from V and 4 bases from J; bases unmatched to any gene: 5. CDR3 length: 13 amino acids. CDR1 and CDR2 from the germline V gene are GTSNPN and SVGIG (reference sequence). DNA of the CDR3: TGTGCCCGTGAGACTAGCGGGTACAATGAGCAGTTCTTC. Its protein is CARETSGYNEQFF.

The chain recombines TRBV5-1 with TRBJ2-5, with TRBD2 matching 9 bases. CDR1 is SGHRS and CDR2 is YFSETQ in the germline V gene. This CDR3 has 17 amino acids. V shed 1 base and J 4 bases; nucleotides not matched to a gene: 11. The CDR3 reads CASSLYGGGALAETQYF. CDR3 bases: TGCGCCAGCAGCTTGTATGGCGGGGGGGCCCTTGCAGAGACCCAGTACTTC.

The CDR3 here is CASSVTTGDYGYTF. CDR3 coding DNA: TGCGCCAGCAGCGTAACTACAGGGGACTATGGCTACACCTTC. V and J are TRBV5-1 and TRBJ1-2; 7 bases fit TRBD1. There are 14 residues in the CDR3. The trim removed 4 bases at V and 3 bases at J, leaving 6 bases unmatched. Germline loops: CDR1 SGHRS, CDR2 YFSETQ. Combining the CDR3 with reference TRBV5-1 and TRBJ1-2 gives the whole variable domain KAGVTQTPRYLIKTRGQQVTLSCSPISGHRSVSWYQQTPGQGLQFLFEYFSETQRNKGNFPGRFSGRQFSNSRSEMNVSTLELGDSALYLCASSVTTGDYGYTFGSGTRLTVV.

This clone appeared a single time. The chain recombines TRBV5-6 with TRBJ2-1; TRBD2 aligns across 9 bases. Germline V gene lookup returns CDR1 SGHDT and CDR2 YYEEEE. Trimming at V came to 3 bases and at J to 1 base, leaving 5 bases not matched to a gene. The CDR3 covers 16 residues. The CDR3 sequence is CASSSLSGGSYNEQFF. As DNA, the CDR3 is TGTGCCAGCAGCTCCCTTAGCGGGGGTTCCTACAATGAGCAGTTCTTC.

This clone has a handful of counts. The V gene is TRBV29-1, the J gene TRBJ1-2; 9 bases align to TRBD1. The junction had 9 bases not matched to a gene; V was cut back by 7 bases and J by 9 bases. The CDR3 sequence is 12 residues long. Looked up from germline, CDR1 is SQVTM and CDR2 is ANQGSEA. This chain's CDR3 is CSGQTGGISYTF. CDR3 nucleotides: TGCAGCGGTCAGACAGGGGGAATTAGCTACACCTTC.

On this clone itself: The same CDR3 arises from other DNA sequences in this sample as well. V is TRBV5-1 and J is TRBJ1-1; TRBD1 aligns across 7 bases. Germline-derived CDR1 and CDR2 are SGHRS and YFSETQ. Trimming cost V 5 bases and J 1 base; bases outside gene matches: 5. This CDR3 has 14 residues. CDR3 amino acids: CASRRGQANTEAFF. For the CDR3, the DNA is TGCGCCAGCAGACGCGGACAGGCGAACACTGAAGCTTTCTTT.

The V call is TRBV10-3, the J call TRBJ2-7; D is perhaps TRBD2 (6 bases). CDR1 and CDR2 from the germline V gene are ENHRY and SYGVKD. Trimming shortened V by 1 base and J by 1 base, and 14 bases separated the two germline ends. CDR3 length equals 16 residues. In nucleotides, the CDR3 is TGTGCCATCAGTGAGTTTAGACTAGTAGGGTCCTACGAGCAGTACTTC. Translated, it gives CAISEFRLVGSYEQYF.

V is TRBV6-5 and J is TRBJ1-2; D ambiguous. V dropped 9 bases and J dropped 3 bases, with 17 bases sitting between them. The CDR3 consists of 14 residues. Germline V gives CDR1 MNHEY, CDR2 SVGAGI. CDR3 in DNA: TGTGCCAGTTCCCTTGTTAGGTATGACTATGGCTACACCTTC. Protein sequence: CASSLVRYDYGYTF.

The chain combines TRBV2 with TRBJ1-1, with a tentative D call TRBD1 (5 bases). The CDR3 length is 14 residues. Trimming stripped 7 bases from V and 4 bases from J, with 16 bases between. Per the germline V gene, CDR1 is SNHLY and CDR2 is FYNNEI. The CDR3 nucleotides are TGTGCCAGCACCGTGAATGGGGGGACCACTGAAGCTTTCTTT. Translation: CASTVNGGTTEAFF.

This chain links TRBV27 with TRBJ2-5; the D gene is possibly TRBD1 (6 bases). The DNA matches TRBJ2-7 better at its end, which makes the J call doubtful. The CDR3 sequence is 14 residues long. The germline gives CDR1 MNHEY, CDR2 SMNVEV (reference sequence). CDR3 loop: CASSLDRLTYEQYF. The CDR3 DNA sequence: TGTGCCAGCAGTCTAGACAGGCTAACCTACGAGCAGTACTTC.

This clone was counted only a few times. This sequence joins TRBV6-1 and TRBJ2-7; 8 bases are shared with TRBD1. Germline lookup yields CDR1 MNHNS and CDR2 SASEGT. The CDR3 is 13 amino acids. The V and J ends lost 7 bases and 6 bases, in that order; junction bases with no gene match: 8. DNA for the CDR3: TGTGCCAGCAAACCAGGGCAGGGGGCCGAGCAGTACTTC. Translated: CASKPGQGAEQYF.

The rearrangement joins TRBV20-1 to TRBJ2-7; D unclear. Germline V gene lookup returns CDR1 DFQATT and CDR2 SNEGSKA (reference sequence). The V and J ends lost 4 bases and 6 bases respectively, with 10 bases between them. The CDR3 loop spans 11 amino acids. As DNA, the CDR3 is TGCAGTGCTATTCTGGGGTCCGAGCAGTACTTC. This codes for CSAILGSEQYF.

The J gene is TRBJ2-7, the V gene TRBV11-2; TRBD1 matches 9 bases. The CDR3 covers 14 residues. Germline-derived CDR1 and CDR2 are SGHAT and FQNNGV. The junction had 8 bases not matched to a gene; V was cut back by 5 bases and J by 6 bases. The CDR3 sequence: CASSPDRGFTEQYF. The CDR3 nucleotides are TGTGCCAGCAGCCCGGACAGGGGATTCACCGAGCAGTACTTC.

V is TRBV15 and J is TRBJ2-1; TRBD2 agrees at 8 bases. The CDR3 length is 12 residues. Germline V gives CDR1 LNHNV, CDR2 YYDKDF (reference sequence). V shed 4 bases, J shed 10 bases, and the junction held 3 bases outside the gene matches. CDR3: CATSKASGEQFF. As DNA, the CDR3 is TGTGCCACCAGCAAGGCTAGCGGGGAGCAGTTCTTC. Based on the CDR3 plus reference TRBV15 and TRBJ2-1, the full variable domain is DAMVIQNPRYQVTQFGKPVTLSCSQTLNHNVMYWYQQKSSQAPKLLFHYYDKDFNNEADTPDNFQSRRPNTSFCFLDIRSPGLGDTAMYLCATSKASGEQFFGPGTRLTVL.

This sequence joins TRBV4-1 and TRBJ1-3; 9 bases are shared with TRBD1. Germline CDR1 and CDR2: MGHRA and YSYEKL. The CDR3 totals 16 residues. The ends lost 0 bases at V and 4 bases at J; junction bases unmatched: 4. CDR3: CASSQEDRGYGNTIYF. CDR3 sequence (DNA): TGCGCCAGCAGCCAAGAGGACAGGGGATACGGAAACACCATATATTTT.

The chain recombines TRBV7-6 with TRBJ1-1; 9 bases fit TRBD1. The V segment lost 6 bases and the J segment 11 bases; nucleotides outside the gene matches: 7. The CDR3 extends over 12 amino acids. Germline CDR1 SGHVS, CDR2 FNYEAQ. This chain's CDR3 is CASSLTGTGAFF. Here the CDR3 DNA reads TGTGCCAGCAGTCTAACCGGGACAGGGGCTTTCTTT.